These T cell receptor beta chains were read from a single sample in a study of CD8+ T cells in alopecia areata. TCRdb's copy holds only in-frame clones and misses some; the assay was immunoSEQ multiplex PCR. In the table there are more than 150,000 clones, 59% of which are singletons. The sequences come from CD4+ T cells sorted from blood, collected at week 0. These receptors were collected from a human donor with alopecia areata. CDR3s leave out the opening cysteine and the closing phenylalanine or tryptophan. The D gene is left open where the match is weak. Expanded clones get a size class; other rows say once, few or many, or leave the size out.

v_call | clone_size | cdr3_length | d_call | cdr3_aa
TRBV6-5 | once | 11 | . | ASSFRTSYEQY
TRBV29-1 | few | 8 | . | SVMTDTQY
TRBV11-3 | once | 12 | . | ASKETLAKNIQY
TRBV6-5 | . | 10 | TRBD1 | ASRGQGDEAF
TRBV27 | . | 11 | TRBD1 | ASSRGLGAEQY
TRBV4-1 | . | 9 | . | ASSHSYEQY
TRBV20-1 | . | 8 | . | SARLNEQY
TRBV29-1 | . | 11 | TRBD2 | SVGGGAGYEQY
TRBV4-1 | . | 15 | TRBD2 | ASSHSATSGGYNEQF
TRBV6-5 | . | 11 | . | ASSEGANQPQH
TRBV29-1 | few | 11 | TRBD1 | SAAGTGSGEQY